This TCR beta chain was captured by sequencing in a study of shared clonotypes between healthy human individuals. Study at large: CD4 naive and CD4 memory each took three plates per donor, while CD8 naive took two and CD8 memory one. General study points: An effect of sequencing depth on clonotype sharing among donors was expected.

TCRdb's copy holds only in-frame clones and misses some; the assay was immunoSEQ multiplex PCR. Of nearly 2 million clones in the sample, roughly 94% were seen once. CD8 cells regarded as naive lacked CD45RO, were positively chosen for CCR7, and omitted terminally differentiated effector memory CD45RA+ cells. Healthy HIV-negative adults without recent acute infections or vaccinations served as donors. Trimming removed 8 bases from V and 8 bases from J, with 13 bases in between. The germline V gene has CDR1 LNHNV and CDR2 YYDKDF (reference sequence). The CDR3 runs 13 residues. To note about this clone: Its cognate antigen is unknown.

The chain carries TRBV15 and TRBJ1-6; TRBD1 might be the D (6 bases). The receptor was derived from a man aged 18 to 35 in good health. Source material: naive CD8+ T cells sorted from blood. DNA of the CDR3: TGTGCCACCGCAACAGGGTTCGATTCACCCCTCCACTTT. Its translation is CATATGFDSPLHF. The full variable domain, its missing parts supplied by reference TRBV15 and TRBJ1-6, is DAMVIQNPRYQVTQFGKPVTLSCSQTLNHNVMYWYQQKSSQAPKLLFHYYDKDFNNEADTPDNFQSRRPNTSFCFLDIRSPGLGDTAMYLCATATGFDSPLHFGNGTRLTVT.